Described below is a single T cell receptor beta chain sequence and its context. Its specificity is unknown. This entry belongs to a study of T cell responses to AZD1222 COVID-19 vaccine. Notes on the study in general: Among the donors, most were white British and more were female, and clonal diversity was possibly underestimated. Regions left unmutated in variants are reportedly the target of nearly half of spike-specific TCRs.

Sequenced by immunoSEQ multiplex PCR; TCRdb stores in-frame clones only, minus some. Of 130,000 or so clones in the sample, around 94% are singletons; the top ten hold 1.5% to 2%. Germline V lookup: CDR1 MNHEY, CDR2 SMNVEV (reference sequence). This CDR3 contains 16 residues. The V end was cut by 8 bases, the J end by 2 bases, with 21 bases between. This TCR was sampled from an adult in good health. The sample consisted of peripheral blood, taken on day 0 of AZD1222 vaccination. The chain links TRBV27 to TRBJ1-2; weak D call: TRBD1 (5 bases). CDR3 sequence: CASRRGVAQPNYGYTF. The CDR3 DNA is TGTGCCAGCCGGAGGGGAGTGGCACAGCCCAACTATGGCTACACCTTC.